A single sample is the source of the 6 T cell receptor beta chains below, sequenced in a study of shared clonotypes between healthy human individuals. TCRdb's table, derived via immunoSEQ multiplex PCR, lists solely in-frame clones and lacks some. Counted here are about 590,000 clones, roughly 95% occurring once; the ten biggest clones make up 0.09% to 0.13%. Naive CD8 cells were CD45RO-negative, positively selected for CCR7, excluding terminally differentiated effector memory CD45RA+ cells. Material for sequencing was naive CD8+ T cells sorted from blood. The receptors derive from a woman in her twenties or thirties in good health.

The V gene is TRBV9, the J gene TRBJ2-7; 8 nucleotides agree with TRBD2. Germline loops: CDR1 SGDLS, CDR2 YYNGEE. J was trimmed by 0 bases and V by 1 base; bases with no gene match: 6. The CDR3 covers 16 residues. The CDR3 sequence is CASSVNSGENSYEQYF. As DNA, the CDR3 is TGTGCCAGCAGCGTAAATAGCGGGGAAAACTCCTACGAGCAGTACTTC.

The V call is TRBV5-4, the J call TRBJ2-5, with 11 bases lining up with TRBD2. The CDR3 contains 17 residues. CDR1 is SGHNT, CDR2 YYREEE, per germline (reference sequence). Unmatched junction bases numbered 8, after V lost 4 bases and J lost 0 bases. The CDR3 DNA sequence: TGTGCCAGCAGCACCGGGACTAGCGGAGAGTACCAAGAGACCCAGTACTTC. The encoded protein is CASSTGTSGEYQETQYF.

V and J are TRBV19 and TRBJ2-7, with TRBD1 matching 8 bases. Losses at the gene ends were 5 bases for V and 7 bases for J; bases not matched to a gene: 10. CDR1 is LNHDA, CDR2 SQIVND, per germline (reference sequence). The CDR3 sequence is 14 residues long. In DNA form, the CDR3 reads TGTGCCAGTAGTCCAGGGACAGGATCGGGGGAGCAGTACTTC. This gives the protein CASSPGTGSGEQYF.

This sequence joins TRBV7-2 and TRBJ1-4; 8 bases match TRBD1. With V trimmed by 0 bases and J by 4 bases, 10 bases remained unmatched. This CDR3 spans 18 amino acids. Germline CDR1 is SGHTA and CDR2 is FQGNSA. As DNA, the CDR3 is TGTGCCAGCAGCTTAGCGTGGGACGAGGGACAGGATAATGAAAAACTGTTTTTT. Protein product: CASSLAWDEGQDNEKLFF. The variable domain in full, completed from reference TRBV7-2 and TRBJ1-4, reads GAGVSQSPSNKVTEKGKDVELRCDPISGHTALYWYRQSLGQGLEFLIYFQGNSAPDKSGLPSDRFSAERTGGSVSTLTIQRTQQEDSAVYLCASSLAWDEGQDNEKLFFGSGTQLSVL.

J is TRBJ1-5 and V is TRBV27; tentatively, D is TRBD1 (6 bases). CDR1 MNHEY and CDR2 SMNVEV come from the germline V gene (reference sequence). With 6 bases removed from V and 6 bases from J, the gap between germline ends came to 15 bases. The CDR3 loop spans 14 amino acids. CDR3 in amino acids: CASSEQDSSQPQHF. The CDR3 region has the DNA TGTGCCAGCAGCGAACAGGACAGTAGTCAGCCCCAGCATTTT.

V gene TRBV4-1 combines with J gene TRBJ1-2; D possibly corresponds to TRBD1 (5 bases). Germline CDR1 is MGHRA and CDR2 is YSYEKL. V was pared by 1 base and J by 5 bases, with 14 bases between. This CDR3 has 15 amino acids. The chain's CDR3 is CASSQGTGLGYGYTF. The CDR3 DNA reads TGCGCCAGCAGCCAAGGAACAGGTCTAGGATATGGCTACACCTTC.